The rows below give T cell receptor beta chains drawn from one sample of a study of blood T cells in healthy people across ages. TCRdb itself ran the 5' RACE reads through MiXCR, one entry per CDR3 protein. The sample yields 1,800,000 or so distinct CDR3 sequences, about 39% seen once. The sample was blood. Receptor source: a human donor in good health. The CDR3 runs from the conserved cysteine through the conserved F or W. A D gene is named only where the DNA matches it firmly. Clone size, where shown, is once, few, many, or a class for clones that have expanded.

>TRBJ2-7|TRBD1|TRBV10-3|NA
TGTGCCATCAGAGACTCCGGGACAGAGAACGAGCAGTACTTC
CAIRDSGTENEQYF
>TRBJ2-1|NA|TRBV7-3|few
TGTGCCAGCAGCTCGCTCCGGGACGTGGAGCAGTTCTTC
CASSSLRDVEQFF
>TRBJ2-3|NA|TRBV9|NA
TGTGCCAGCAGCGGACAACTAGCACATACGCAGTATTTT
CASSGQLAHTQYF
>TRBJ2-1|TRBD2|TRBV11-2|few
TGTGCCAGCAGCCCCGGGACTAGCGGGGCCGATGAGCAGTTCTTC
CASSPGTSGADEQFF
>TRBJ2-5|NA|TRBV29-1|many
TGCAGCGCCGGAGGTCGGGGTCCGGAAGAGACCCAGTACTTC
CSAGGRGPEETQYF
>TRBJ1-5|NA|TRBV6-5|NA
TGTGCCAGCAAACTTTCTTCCGGGACGGTGAATCAGCCCCAGCATTTT
CASKLSSGTVNQPQHF
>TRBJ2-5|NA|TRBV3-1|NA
TGTGCCAGCAGCCAAGAAGCCCGGGTGGTGGAAGAGACCCAGTACTTC
CASSQEARVVEETQYF
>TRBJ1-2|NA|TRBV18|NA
TGTGCCAGCTCACCATCAAACAGGGAAGGCTACACCTTC
CASSPSNREGYTF
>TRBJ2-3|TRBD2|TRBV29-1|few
TGCAGCGTTGAAGTAGCGGGAAGGGGAACGCAGTATTTT
CSVEVAGRGTQYF
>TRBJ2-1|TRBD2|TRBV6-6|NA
TGTGCCAGCAGTTACTCGTCGGGGGGGTATGAGCAGTTCTTC
CASSYSSGGYEQFF
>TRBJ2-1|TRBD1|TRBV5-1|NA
TGCGCCAGCAGCCCACCATCACCGGACAGGGATAATGAGCAGTTCTTC
CASSPPSPDRDNEQFF
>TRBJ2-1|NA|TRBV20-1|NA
TGCAGTGCTAGAGATCGGCAGCGCCGACTTGAGCAGTTCTTC
CSARDRQRRLEQFF
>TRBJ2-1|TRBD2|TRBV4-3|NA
TGCGCCAGCAGCCAAGAGCCGGGGGGGTACAATGAGCAGTTCTTC
CASSQEPGGYNEQFF
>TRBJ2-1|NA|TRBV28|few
TGTGCCAGCAGTTCTGCGTCACAGGACGCGTTCTTC
CASSSASQDAFF
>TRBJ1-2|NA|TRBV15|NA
TGTGCCACCAGCTCCGCAGGTCGGCTCTACACCTTC
CATSSAGRLYTF
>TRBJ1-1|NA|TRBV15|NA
TGTGCCACCAGCATCCTAGTCTCGAACACTGAAGCTTTCTTT
CATSILVSNTEAFF
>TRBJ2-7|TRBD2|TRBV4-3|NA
TGCGCCAGCGGCCAAGATATAACGGGACTAGCGGAGGGCGAGCAGTACTTC
CASGQDITGLAEGEQYF
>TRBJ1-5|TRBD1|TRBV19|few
TGTGCCAGTAGTACCGGACAGGGGGCGATTTTCCAGCCCCAGCATTTT
CASSTGQGAIFQPQHF
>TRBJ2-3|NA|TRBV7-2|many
TGTGCCAGCAGCGTAACTCCTAGCACAGATACGCAGTATTTT
CASSVTPSTDTQYF
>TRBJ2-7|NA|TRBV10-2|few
TGCGCCAGCAGTGAGAGGGTCCACGAGCAGTACTTC
CASSERVHEQYF
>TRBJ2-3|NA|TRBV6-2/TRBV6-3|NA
TGTGCCAGCAGCTTTTTACGTTTGCAAGATACGCAGTATTTT
CASSFLRLQDTQYF
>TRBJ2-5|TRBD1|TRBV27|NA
TGTGCCAGCAGTTTAACGGGACAGGGAAGCCAAGAGACCCAGTACTTC
CASSLTGQGSQETQYF
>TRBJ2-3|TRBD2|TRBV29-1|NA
TGCAGCGTTGGCTTCGGGGGGATGGATACGCAGTATTTT
CSVGFGGMDTQYF
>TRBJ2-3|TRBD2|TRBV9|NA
TGTGCCAGCAGCAAACACTGGACTAGCGGGGGGGTTGGAGATACGCAGTATTTT
CASSKHWTSGGVGDTQYF
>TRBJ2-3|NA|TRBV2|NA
TGTGCCAGCAGTGCTGGCAGGGTCCCAGATACGCAGTATTTT
CASSAGRVPDTQYF
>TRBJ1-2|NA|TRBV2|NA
TGTGCCAGCAGTGCCATGGGGCTAGGGTATGGCTACACCTTC
CASSAMGLGYGYTF
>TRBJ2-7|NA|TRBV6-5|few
TGTGCCAGCAGTTACGCGGCTTACAGGGAGGGTCCCTACGAGCAGTACTTC
CASSYAAYREGPYEQYF
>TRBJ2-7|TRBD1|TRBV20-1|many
TGCAGTGCTAGAATGGCGACAGGGCCCACAACCTACGAGCAGTACTTC
CSARMATGPTTYEQYF
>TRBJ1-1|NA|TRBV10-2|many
TGCGCCAGCACTGGGGGTCACACTGAAGCTTTCTTT
CASTGGHTEAFF